The next 20 T cell receptor beta chains were all read from a single sample in a study of T cell repertoires in cytomegalovirus infection. The antigens these receptors bind are not known. TCRdb re-analysed the reads in MiXCR, keeping a single row per CDR3 protein. The sample includes 450,000 to 650,000 distinct CDR3 sequences, roughly 42% of them seen just once. Specimen: cultured PBMCs, collected from culture after CMV antigen stimulation. The origin of the receptors is a human donor in good health (CMV status not recorded). Some clones in this sample may be carry-over from other donors' samples.

This clonotype was picked up a small number of times. V and J are TRBV7-2 and TRBJ2-2, with 8 bases matching TRBD2. The CDR3 covers 14 residues. V lost 5 bases and J lost 3; bases outside the gene matches: 2. Germline assignment: CDR1 SGHTA and CDR2 FQGNSA. The CDR3 spells CASSPLADTGELFF. The CDR3 DNA reads TGTGCCAGCAGCCCACTAGCGGACACCGGGGAGCTGTTTTTT.

This clonotype showed up just a few times. CDR3 bases: TGCGCCAGCAGCCACTTAGGACAGGGGGCTTACGAGCAGTACTTC. Translating gives CASSHLGQGAYEQYF. The gene calls are TRBV4-1 and TRBJ2-7, with TRBD1 identical over 11 bases. The CDR3 is made up of 15 amino acids. The germline CDR1 and CDR2 sequences are MGHRA and YSYEKL. V was pared by 3 bases and J by 4 bases, with 5 bases of the junction left unmatched.

This clonotype was seen a handful of times. V is TRBV5-4 and J is TRBJ2-7; 8 bases line up with TRBD2. The CDR3 is 14 residues long. Germline V gene data show CDR1 as SGHNT and CDR2 as YYREEE (reference sequence). The junction had 9 bases not matched to a gene; V was cut back by 4 bases and J by 6 bases. The CDR3 DNA sequence: TGTGCCAGCAGCGGTATGGGCCTAGCGGGCGAGCAGTACTTC. As protein: CASSGMGLAGEQYF.

This clonotype has more than one count but fewer than ten. The genes are TRBV7-2 and TRBJ2-1, with 8 positions matching TRBD2. This CDR3 region has 14 residues. Germline V gives CDR1 SGHTA, CDR2 FQGNSA. Trimming at V came to 5 bases and at J to 6 bases, leaving 6 bases not matched to a gene. The CDR3 DNA reads as TGTGCCAGCAGCCCCGGACTAGCTTTCAATGAGCAGTTCTTC. It specifies CASSPGLAFNEQFF. Drawing the rest from reference TRBV7-2 and TRBJ2-1, the complete variable domain is GAGVSQSPSNKVTEKGKDVELRCDPISGHTALYWYRQSLGQGLEFLIYFQGNSAPDKSGLPSDRFSAERTGGSVSTLTIQRTQQEDSAVYLCASSPGLAFNEQFFGPGTRLTVL.

The chain is built from TRBV27 and TRBJ2-5; D is perhaps TRBD1 (6 bases). In germline, CDR1 is MNHEY, CDR2 SMNVEV (reference sequence). The CDR3 extends over 14 amino acids. V was pared by 4 bases and J by 2 bases, with 11 bases between. The CDR3: CASSSGQFQETQYF. The CDR3 DNA reads as TGTGCCAGCAGTTCCGGACAGTTTCAAGAGACCCAGTACTTC.

This chain joins TRBV18 and TRBJ2-1, with 8 bases that match TRBD1. CDR1 is KGHSH, CDR2 LQKENI, per germline. This CDR3 has 18 amino acids. V was pared by 3 bases and J by 3 bases, with 13 bases of the junction left unmatched. The DNA for the CDR3 is TGTGCCAGCTCACCCAGGGGGCGAGAAGCAGTTGGCTACAATGAGCAGTTCTTC. Translated: CASSPRGREAVGYNEQFF.

Concerning this clonotype: One end of the junction does not line up with germline, which may come from a read error. The rearrangement links TRBV10-2 to TRBJ1-2; no firm D call. The CDR3 totals 13 residues. Germline V gene sequence: CDR1 WSHSY, CDR2 SAAADI. CDR3 DNA sequence: TGCGCCAGCCGTGAAGCAGCCGGCTATGGCTACACCTTC. It codes for CASREAAGYGYTF.

The rearrangement uses TRBV28 and TRBJ1-5; no definite D call. Trimming stripped 2 bases from V and 6 bases from J, with 5 bases between. Germline V gene lookup returns CDR1 MDHEN and CDR2 SYDVKM. This CDR3 is 12 amino acids long. The CDR3 loop is CASSLRIQPQHF. The CDR3 coding sequence is TGTGCCAGCAGTTTACGGATTCAGCCCCAGCATTTT. Full variable domain (missing parts from reference TRBV28 and TRBJ1-5): DVKVTQSSRYLVKRTGEKVFLECVQDMDHENMFWYRQDPGLGLRLIYFSYDVKMKEKGDIPEGYSVSREKKERFSLILESASTNQTSMYLCASSLRIQPQHFGDGTRLSIL.

CDR3 sequence (DNA): TGTGCCAGCAGCTTGGCGAAGAGGACTAGCGTAAACATTCAGTACTTC. It yields the protein CASSLAKRTSVNIQYF. The rearrangement uses TRBV5-6 and TRBJ2-4; the match to TRBD2 covers 9 bases. CDR3 length: 16 residues. The germline CDR1 and CDR2 sequences are SGHDT and YYEEEE. The V segment lost 0 bases and the J segment 6 bases; nucleotides outside the gene matches: 7.

In this sample, this clonotype turned up a few times. V and J are TRBV7-6 and TRBJ1-2; TRBD1 matches at 8 bases. Trimming at V came to 4 bases and at J to 3 bases, leaving 4 bases not matched to a gene. Germline V gives CDR1 SGHVS, CDR2 FNYEAQ. The CDR3 has 14 amino acids. CDR3 DNA: TGTGCCAGCAGCTCCACAGGGGGAGACTATGGCTACACCTTC. It encodes CASSSTGGDYGYTF.

This clonotype was picked up a small number of times. This rearrangement joins TRBV12-3 or TRBV12-4 to TRBJ1-1; the D is unclear. This CDR3 region has 13 residues. V was clipped by 7 bases and J by 1 base, with 10 bases between them. The CDR3, as DNA: TGTGCCAGCACCCCAAGACAGAACACTGAAGCTTTCTTT. It specifies CASTPRQNTEAFF.

This chain links TRBV6-2 or TRBV6-3 with TRBJ2-3; tentatively, D is TRBD1 (6 bases). CDR3 length: 16 amino acids. Germline CDR1 and CDR2: MNHEY and SVGEGT. Trimming shortened V by 6 bases and J by 12 bases, and 28 bases separated the two germline ends. The CDR3 is CASSPPPLDSLAKQYF. The CDR3 DNA reads as TGTGCCAGCAGCCCCCCCCCATTGGACAGCTTGGCCAAACAGTATTTT.

In this sample, this clonotype turned up a few times. The V call is TRBV28, the J call TRBJ2-7, with D possibly being TRBD2 (6 bases). Germline values: CDR1 MDHEN, CDR2 SYDVKM. The CDR3 consists of 13 residues. The ends were cut back, 7 bases at V and 2 bases at J, with 12 bases in the middle. The chain's CDR3 is CASIGGAPYEQYF. The CDR3 DNA reads TGTGCCAGCATTGGAGGGGCCCCCTACGAGCAGTACTTC.

This clonotype was picked up many times. The rearrangement uses TRBV7-2 and TRBJ2-3; 14 bases agree with TRBD2. CDR3 size: 19 residues. Germline-derived CDR1 and CDR2 are SGHTA and FQGNSA. Trimming at V came to 1 base and at J to 5 bases, leaving 11 bases not matched to a gene. CDR3 coding DNA: TGTGCCAGCAGCTTAGATCCCCCCGGACTAGCGGGAGGTCTAGATACGCAGTATTTT. This codes for CASSLDPPGLAGGLDTQYF.

This clonotype occurred a few times. V is TRBV12-3 or TRBV12-4 and J is TRBJ2-5; tentatively, D is TRBD1 (5 bases). Trimming removed 7 bases from V and 5 bases from J, with 14 bases in between. The CDR3 runs 13 residues. The CDR3 bases are TGTGCCAGCACCCCAGGGTTCTTCGAGACCCAGTACTTC. Encoded protein: CASTPGFFETQYF.

The chain carries TRBV5-5 and TRBJ2-3; D unresolved. Germline values: CDR1 SGHKS, CDR2 YYEKEE (reference sequence). The CDR3 has 15 amino acids. Between the trimmed V and J ends, which lost 3 bases and 1 base, there was a span of 12 bases. The CDR3 protein is CASSWSVVGTDTQYF. The CDR3 region has the DNA TGTGCCAGCAGCTGGAGCGTGGTAGGCACAGATACGCAGTATTTT.

This clonotype was counted between two and nine times. The chain recombines TRBV7-9 with TRBJ1-2, with unresolved D. CDR1 and CDR2 (germline): SEHNR, FQNEAQ (reference sequence). The CDR3 runs to 14 residues. Trimming left V 4 bases short and J 5 bases short, with 14 bases between. In DNA, the CDR3 is TGTGCCAGCAGCTGGAGGGCTGGTTTTTATGGCTACACCTTC. Translated, it gives CASSWRAGFYGYTF.

The J gene is TRBJ1-5, the V gene TRBV20-1; 8 nucleotides align to TRBD1. The germline gives CDR1 DFQATT, CDR2 SNEGSKA (reference sequence). This CDR3 has 15 amino acids. The V segment lost 5 bases and the J segment 6 bases; nucleotides outside the gene matches: 12. The CDR3 nucleotides are TGCAGTGCTGGGGGCCAAGGACAGGGAAGTCAGCCCCAGCATTTT. It yields the protein CSAGGQGQGSQPQHF.

The rearrangement uses TRBV19 and TRBJ1-2, with 10 bases fitting TRBD1. Trimming removed 9 bases from V and 7 bases from J; junction bases left unmatched: 8. The CDR3 totals 13 residues. Germline assignment: CDR1 LNHDA and CDR2 SQIVND (reference sequence). For the CDR3, the DNA is TGTGCCAGCGGGACAGGGGAAGGGGTTGGCTACACCTTC. Residues: CASGTGEGVGYTF.

The V gene is TRBV6-2 or TRBV6-3, the J gene TRBJ1-2; 10 positions match TRBD1. The CDR3 runs to 15 residues. Trimming took 6 bases from V and 3 from J; bases not matched to a gene: 7. The germline V gene encodes CDR1 MNHEY and CDR2 SVGEGT. The CDR3 sequence: CASRKSTGGDYGYTF. The CDR3 DNA follows: TGTGCCAGCAGGAAATCGACAGGGGGCGACTATGGCTACACCTTC.